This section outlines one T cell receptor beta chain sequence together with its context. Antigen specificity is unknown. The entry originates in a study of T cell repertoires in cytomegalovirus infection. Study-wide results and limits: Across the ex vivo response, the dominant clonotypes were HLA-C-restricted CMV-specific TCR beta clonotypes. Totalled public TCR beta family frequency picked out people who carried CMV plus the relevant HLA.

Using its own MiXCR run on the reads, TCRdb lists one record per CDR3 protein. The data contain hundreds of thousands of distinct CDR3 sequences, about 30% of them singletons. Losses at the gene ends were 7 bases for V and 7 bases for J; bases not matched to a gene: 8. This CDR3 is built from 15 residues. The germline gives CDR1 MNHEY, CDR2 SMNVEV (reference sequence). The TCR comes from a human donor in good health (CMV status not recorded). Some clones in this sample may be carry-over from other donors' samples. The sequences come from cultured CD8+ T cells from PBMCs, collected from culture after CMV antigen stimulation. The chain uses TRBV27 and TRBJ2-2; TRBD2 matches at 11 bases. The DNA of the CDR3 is TGTGCCAGCACTATAGCGGGGGGGCCGGGCGGGGAGCTGTTTTTT. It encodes CASTIAGGPGGELFF.